The entry below gives a single T cell receptor beta chain sequence along with its context. The entry originates in a study of blood T cell repertoires in COVID-19. The wider study: Nucleic acid was either cDNA or gDNA, and it came from T cells, B-cell-depleted T cells, or PBMCs.

In the original processing: How many nucleated cells were present was estimated from reference gene primer amplification. Clones were sequenced by immunoSEQ multiplex PCR, and TCRdb holds only the in-frame ones, with some missing. V and J calls and clone size follow that table, whereas D and trimming were derived from the DNA. There are approximately 250,000 clones in the sample; 84% occur only once, and 1.5% to 1.7% lies in the top ten. V was pared by 7 bases and J by 4 bases, with 7 bases of the junction left unmatched. CDR3 length: 13 amino acids. Germline CDR1 reads SGHDT; CDR2 reads YYEEEE. The gene calls are TRBV5-6 and TRBJ1-2; 7 bases map to TRBD1. Input material: peripheral blood. This receptor was taken from a woman aged 40 to 50 who had recovered from COVID-19. The CDR3 DNA is TGTGCCAGCGGGGCGGGGACAGCCTATGGCTACACCTTC. Protein product: CASGAGTAYGYTF.